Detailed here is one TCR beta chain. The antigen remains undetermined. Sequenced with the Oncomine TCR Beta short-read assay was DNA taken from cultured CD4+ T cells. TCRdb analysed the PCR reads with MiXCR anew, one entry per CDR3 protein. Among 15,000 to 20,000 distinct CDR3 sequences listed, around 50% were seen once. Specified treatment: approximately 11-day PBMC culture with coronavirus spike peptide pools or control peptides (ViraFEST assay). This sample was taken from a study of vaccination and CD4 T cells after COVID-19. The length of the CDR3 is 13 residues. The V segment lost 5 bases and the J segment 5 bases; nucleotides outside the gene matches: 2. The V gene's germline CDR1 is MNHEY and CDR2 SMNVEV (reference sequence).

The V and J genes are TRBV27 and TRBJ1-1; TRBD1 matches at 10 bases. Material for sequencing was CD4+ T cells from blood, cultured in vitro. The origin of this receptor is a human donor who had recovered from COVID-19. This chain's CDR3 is CASSRDRGTEAFF. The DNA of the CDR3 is TGTGCCAGCAGTCGGGACAGGGGTACTGAAGCTTTCTTT.